This T cell receptor beta chain stems from a study of T cell responses to AZD1222 COVID-19 vaccine (dated by TCRdb to 2020 to 2023). Looking at the study overall: Because spike-specific TCR depth and breadth did not differ between the two schedules, AZD1222 recipients who got a second dose at roughly 4 weeks were pooled with those who got a second dose at roughly 12 weeks. TCR sequencing covered more than 230 trial participants: about 210 given two doses of AZD1222 and about 26 given two doses of MenACWY control vaccine. Trial participants were enrolled by age into subgroups of 18-55, 56-69 and 70-plus years, and about 150, 27 and 61 TCR-sequenced participants, respectively, were included in these subgroups.

The CDR3 regions of human TCRbeta chains were subjected to immunosequencing. Per the source publication's procedure: Repertoire TCRs were checked for matches against a reference library of SARS-CoV-2-specific TCRs that had been generated using the MIRA antigen-specificity platform. Breadth was defined as the fraction of unique TCRs that were SARS-CoV-2-associated. Depth was defined as the fraction of total T cells that were SARS-CoV-2-associated. Each spike-specific TCR was assigned to its reactive spike region and to a CD4 or CD8 class using the MIRA data. Log10-transformed breadth and depth values were compared by one-way ANOVA with Sidak's multiple comparisons tests. In TCRdb, the immuneACCESS table is reduced to in-frame sequences with V and J assigned. These tables do not hold every clone; where another copy was compared, an unresolved V gene accounts for under half, and the others remain unexplained. V, J and clone size are those of that table, while D and trimming were read from the DNA. The sample table shows around 120,000 clones, and about 90% are seen once. Around 8.6% of the sample comes from the top ten.

The paper's findings and limits, for the study overall: The 56-69-year group was small, and its depth increase did not reach significance, likely because of low power. Most participants were white British and females outnumbered males, and the authors suggested that clonal diversity may have been underestimated. Reportedly, close to half of the unique spike-specific TCRs recognized epitopes lying outside the regions that are mutated in the B.1.351 and B.1.1.7 variants. After two AZD1222 doses, spike-specific TCR breadth and depth were significantly higher than at day 0 and than in MenACWY recipients. Conclusions about previously exposed vaccinees were limited because only six or seven AZD1222 recipients were SARS-CoV-2 seropositive at baseline. The whole spike protein was spanned by vaccine-associated CD4 TCRs, and dominant responses were seen in regions 160-218 and 743-854. Because no day 14 peak-response samples were available, the repertoires could be characterized only after the peak T cell response.

A remark on this clone: Its antigen is unknown. Base qualities are not provided; no much larger clone lies one nucleotide away.

This sample's time point label indicates: baseline before first vaccination. Vaccinee samples were obtained from the UK trials COV001 and COV002, which included a single-blind randomized controlled phase 2/3 trial of AZD1222 (ChAdOx1 nCoV-19) in healthy adults. Trial participant PBMC samples were collected at day 0 and day 28 after the second dose for TCRbeta chain sequencing. Trimming at the junction amounts to 1 base on V and 1 base on J, and the germline ends lie 11 bases apart. From cysteine to phenylalanine, the CDR3 is 15 amino acids long. The sequence is cut down to CDR3 DNA, 45 bases in frame from base 1. The germline V gene provides CDR1 SGHTA and CDR2 FQGTGA.

The V and J genes are TRBV7-3 and TRBJ2-7; the best D guess is TRBD1, with 6 bases matching. The TCR comes from an adult in good health. Sequences were derived from peripheral blood, sampled on day 0 of AZD1222 vaccination. The sequence in DNA is TGTGCCAGCAGCTTAATGGCAGGGGCTTCCTACGAGCAGTACTTC. Translated, this is CASSLMAGASYEQYF.